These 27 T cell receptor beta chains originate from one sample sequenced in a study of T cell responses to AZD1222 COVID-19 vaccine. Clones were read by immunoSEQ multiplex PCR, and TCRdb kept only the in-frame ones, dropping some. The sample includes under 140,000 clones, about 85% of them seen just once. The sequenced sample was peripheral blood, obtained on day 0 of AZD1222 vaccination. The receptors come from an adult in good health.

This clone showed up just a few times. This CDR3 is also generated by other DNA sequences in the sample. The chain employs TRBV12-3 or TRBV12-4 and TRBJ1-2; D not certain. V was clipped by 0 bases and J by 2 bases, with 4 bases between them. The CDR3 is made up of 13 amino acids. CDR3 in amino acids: CASSLADNYGYTF. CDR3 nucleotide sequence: TGTGCCAGCAGTTTAGCCGACAACTATGGCTACACCTTC.

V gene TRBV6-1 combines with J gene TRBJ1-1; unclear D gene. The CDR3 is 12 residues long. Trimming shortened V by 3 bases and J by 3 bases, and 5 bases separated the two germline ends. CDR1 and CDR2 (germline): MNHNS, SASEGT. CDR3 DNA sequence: TGTGCCAGCAGTGAGGGGTACACTGAAGCTTTCTTT. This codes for CASSEGYTEAFF.

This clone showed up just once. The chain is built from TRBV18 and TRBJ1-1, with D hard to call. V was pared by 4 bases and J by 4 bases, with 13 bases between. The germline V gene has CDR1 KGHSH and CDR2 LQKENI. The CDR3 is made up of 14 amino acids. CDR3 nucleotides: TGTGCCAGCTCACAATACTCTGGTGGCACTGAAGCTTTCTTT. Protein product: CASSQYSGGTEAFF.

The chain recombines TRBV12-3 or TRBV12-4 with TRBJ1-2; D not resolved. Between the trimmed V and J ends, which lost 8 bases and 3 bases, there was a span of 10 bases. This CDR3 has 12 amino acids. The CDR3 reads CASGKLDYGYTF. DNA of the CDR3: TGTGCCAGCGGAAAACTAGACTATGGCTACACCTTC.

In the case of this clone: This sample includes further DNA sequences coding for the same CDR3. The CDR3 bases are TGTGCCAGCAGTTTATCAGGTACCTATAGCAATCAGCCCCAGCATTTT. Translated: CASSLSGTYSNQPQHF. This chain uses TRBV27 with TRBJ1-5, with D unresolved. V was cut by 0 bases and J by 0 bases, with 9 bases left in between. Germline V gives CDR1 MNHEY, CDR2 SMNVEV (reference sequence). This CDR3 has 16 amino acids.

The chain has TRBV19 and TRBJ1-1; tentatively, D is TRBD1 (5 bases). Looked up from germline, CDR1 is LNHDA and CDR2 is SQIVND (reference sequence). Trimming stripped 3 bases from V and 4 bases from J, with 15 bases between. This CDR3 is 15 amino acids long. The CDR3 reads CASSMPGPYGTEAFF. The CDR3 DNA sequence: TGTGCCAGTAGTATGCCGGGACCCTATGGCACTGAAGCTTTCTTT.

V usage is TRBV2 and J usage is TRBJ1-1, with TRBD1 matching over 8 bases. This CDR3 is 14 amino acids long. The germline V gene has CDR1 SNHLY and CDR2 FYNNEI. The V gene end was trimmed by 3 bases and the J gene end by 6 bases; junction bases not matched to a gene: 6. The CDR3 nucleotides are TGTGCCAGCAGTGACCCACAGGGGGGGGCTGAAGCTTTCTTT. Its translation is CASSDPQGGAEAFF.

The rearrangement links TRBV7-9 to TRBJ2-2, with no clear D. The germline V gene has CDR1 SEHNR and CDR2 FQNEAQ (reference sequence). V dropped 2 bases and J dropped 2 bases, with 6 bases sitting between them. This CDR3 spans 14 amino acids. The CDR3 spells CASSLSGNTGELFF. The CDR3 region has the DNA TGTGCCAGCAGCTTAAGTGGTAACACCGGGGAGCTGTTTTTT.

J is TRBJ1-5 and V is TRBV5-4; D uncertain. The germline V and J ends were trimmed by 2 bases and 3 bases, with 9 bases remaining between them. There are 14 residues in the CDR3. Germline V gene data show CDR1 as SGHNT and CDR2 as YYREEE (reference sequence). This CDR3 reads CASSFMGPNQPQHF. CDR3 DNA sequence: TGTGCCAGCAGCTTTATGGGCCCCAATCAGCCCCAGCATTTT.

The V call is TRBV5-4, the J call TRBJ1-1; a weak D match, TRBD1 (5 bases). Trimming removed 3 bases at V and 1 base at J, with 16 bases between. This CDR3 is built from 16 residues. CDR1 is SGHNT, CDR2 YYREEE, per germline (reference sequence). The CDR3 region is CASSSGAWSGNTEAFF. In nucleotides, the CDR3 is TGTGCCAGCAGCTCCGGGGCCTGGAGTGGGAACACTGAAGCTTTCTTT.

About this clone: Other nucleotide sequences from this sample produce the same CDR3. The CDR3 DNA is TGTGCCAGCAGCTTAGCGGGCTACGAGCAGTACTTC. Its translation: CASSLAGYEQYF. This chain links TRBV11-2 with TRBJ2-7; no clear D. Germline V gene sequence: CDR1 SGHAT, CDR2 FQNNGV. Trimming removed 1 base at V and 3 bases at J, with 4 bases between. The CDR3 sequence is 12 residues long.

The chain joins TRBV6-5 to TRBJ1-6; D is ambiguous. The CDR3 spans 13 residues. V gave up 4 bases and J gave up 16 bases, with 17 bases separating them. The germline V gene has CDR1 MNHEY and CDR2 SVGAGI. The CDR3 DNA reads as TGTGCCAGCAGTTGGGGAATCGAAAACGGTCTCCACTTT. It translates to CASSWGIENGLHF.

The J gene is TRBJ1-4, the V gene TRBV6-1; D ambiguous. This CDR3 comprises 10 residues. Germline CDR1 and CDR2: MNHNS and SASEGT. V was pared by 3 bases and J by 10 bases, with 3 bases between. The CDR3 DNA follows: TGTGCCAGCAGTGAGACAAAACTGTTTTTT. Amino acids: CASSETKLFF.

The CDR3 DNA is TGTGCCAGCAGTCCCTCGGGGTTTGGAAAACTGTTTTTT. This translates into CASSPSGFGKLFF. The chain combines TRBV6-5 with TRBJ1-4; D unresolved. This CDR3 spans 13 amino acids. V lost 5 bases and J lost 10, with 14 bases in between. Germline V lookup: CDR1 MNHEY, CDR2 SVGAGI.

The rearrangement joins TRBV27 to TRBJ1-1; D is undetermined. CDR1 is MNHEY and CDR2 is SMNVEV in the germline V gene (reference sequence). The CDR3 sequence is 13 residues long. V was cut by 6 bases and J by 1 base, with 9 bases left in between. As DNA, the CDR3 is TGTGCCAGCAGAGCACAAACGAACACTGAAGCTTTCTTT. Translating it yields CASRAQTNTEAFF.

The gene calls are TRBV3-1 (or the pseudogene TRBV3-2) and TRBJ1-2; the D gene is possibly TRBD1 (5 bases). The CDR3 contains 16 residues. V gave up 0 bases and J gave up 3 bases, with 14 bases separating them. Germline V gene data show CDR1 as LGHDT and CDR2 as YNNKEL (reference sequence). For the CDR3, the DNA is TGTGCCAGCAGCCAAGAGGTGTGGGGGGAAGACTATGGCTACACCTTC. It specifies CASSQEVWGEDYGYTF.

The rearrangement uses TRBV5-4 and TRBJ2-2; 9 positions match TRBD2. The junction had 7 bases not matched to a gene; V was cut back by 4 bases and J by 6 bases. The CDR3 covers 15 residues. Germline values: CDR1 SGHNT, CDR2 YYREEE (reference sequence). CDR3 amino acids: CASSISGRGAGELFF. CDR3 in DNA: TGTGCCAGCAGCATTAGCGGGAGAGGGGCCGGGGAGCTGTTTTTT.

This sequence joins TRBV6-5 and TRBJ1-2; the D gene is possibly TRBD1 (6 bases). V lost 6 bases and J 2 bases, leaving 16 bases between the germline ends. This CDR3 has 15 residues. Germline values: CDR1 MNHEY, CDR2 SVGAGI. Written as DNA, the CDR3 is TGTGCCAGCAGAGATACAGGGAGGTCAAACTATGGCTACACCTTC. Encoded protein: CASRDTGRSNYGYTF.

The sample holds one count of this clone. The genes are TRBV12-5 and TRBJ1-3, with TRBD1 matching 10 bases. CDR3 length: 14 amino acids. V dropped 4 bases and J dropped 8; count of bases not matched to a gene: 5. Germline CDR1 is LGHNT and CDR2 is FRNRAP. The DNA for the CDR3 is TGTGCTAGTGGTTCGGGACAGGGGTTTGACACCATATATTTT. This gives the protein CASGSGQGFDTIYF.

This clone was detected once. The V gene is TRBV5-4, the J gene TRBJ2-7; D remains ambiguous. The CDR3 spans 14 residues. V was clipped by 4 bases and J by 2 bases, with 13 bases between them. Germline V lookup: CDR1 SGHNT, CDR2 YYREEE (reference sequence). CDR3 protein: CASSIRAPAYEQYF. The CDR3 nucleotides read TGTGCCAGCAGCATTAGGGCGCCCGCCTACGAGCAGTACTTC.

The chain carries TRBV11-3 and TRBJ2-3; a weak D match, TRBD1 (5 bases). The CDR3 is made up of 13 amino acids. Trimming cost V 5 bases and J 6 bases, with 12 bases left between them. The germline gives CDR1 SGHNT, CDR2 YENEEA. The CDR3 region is CASSPNPGDTQYF. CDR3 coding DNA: TGTGCCAGCAGCCCGAACCCAGGGGATACGCAGTATTTT.

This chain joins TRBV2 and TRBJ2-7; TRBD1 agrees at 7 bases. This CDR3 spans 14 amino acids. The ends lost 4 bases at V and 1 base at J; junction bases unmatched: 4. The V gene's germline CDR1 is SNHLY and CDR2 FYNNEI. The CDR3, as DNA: TGTGCCAGCAGTGTGGGACAGATTTCCTACGAGCAGTACTTC. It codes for CASSVGQISYEQYF.

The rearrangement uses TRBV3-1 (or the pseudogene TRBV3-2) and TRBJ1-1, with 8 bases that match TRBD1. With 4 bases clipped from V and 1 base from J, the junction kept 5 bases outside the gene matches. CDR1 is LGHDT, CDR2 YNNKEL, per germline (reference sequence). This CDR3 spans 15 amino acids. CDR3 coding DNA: TGTGCCAGCAGCCCCAGGGACAGGAGGAACACTGAAGCTTTCTTT. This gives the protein CASSPRDRRNTEAFF.

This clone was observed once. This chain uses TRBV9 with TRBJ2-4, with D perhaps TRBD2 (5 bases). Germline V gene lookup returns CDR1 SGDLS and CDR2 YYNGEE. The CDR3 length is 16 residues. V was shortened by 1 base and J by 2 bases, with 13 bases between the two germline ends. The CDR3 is CASSVNPYGTKNIQYF. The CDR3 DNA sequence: TGTGCCAGCAGCGTAAACCCCTACGGGACCAAAAACATTCAGTACTTC.

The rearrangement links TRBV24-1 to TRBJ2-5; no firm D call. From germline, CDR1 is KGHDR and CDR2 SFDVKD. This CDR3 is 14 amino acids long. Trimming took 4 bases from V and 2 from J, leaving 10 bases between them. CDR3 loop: CATSDVPRQETQYF. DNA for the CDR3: TGTGCCACCAGTGACGTACCGCGGCAAGAGACCCAGTACTTC.

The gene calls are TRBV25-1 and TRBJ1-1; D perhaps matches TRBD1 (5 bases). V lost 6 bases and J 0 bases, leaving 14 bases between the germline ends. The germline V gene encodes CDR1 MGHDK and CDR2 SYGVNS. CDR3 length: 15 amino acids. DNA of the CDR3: TGTGCCAGCAGCCCAATCAGGGCGTTGAACACTGAAGCTTTCTTT. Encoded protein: CASSPIRALNTEAFF.

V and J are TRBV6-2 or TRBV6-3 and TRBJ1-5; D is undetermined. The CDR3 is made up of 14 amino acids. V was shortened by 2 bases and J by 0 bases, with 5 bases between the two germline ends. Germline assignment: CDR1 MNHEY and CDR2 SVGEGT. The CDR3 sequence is CASSYRASNQPQHF. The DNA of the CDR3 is TGTGCCAGCAGTTACAGGGCTAGCAATCAGCCCCAGCATTTT.